What follows is one T cell receptor beta chain and its context. Participants were aged roughly 18 to 89 years from approximately 23 US areas. As handled by the study authors: Reference gene primer amplification gave estimated nucleated cell counts. The method was immunoSEQ multiplex PCR; TCRdb's version includes in-frame clones alone and lacks a portion of them. V and J calls and clone size are copied from that table; D and trimming were computed from the DNA. The repertoire has fewer than 350,000 clones, approximately 91% of them found once; the top ten carry 2.3%. The data stem from a study of blood T cell repertoires in COVID-19. Study overall: The samples span acute and convalescent COVID-19 from the United States, Italy and Spain. Sources were T cells, B-cell-depleted T cells, or PBMCs; the material itself was cDNA or gDNA.

Germline assignment: CDR1 SGHDN and CDR2 FVKESK. This CDR3 has 16 amino acids. V dropped 2 bases and J dropped 3 bases, with 11 bases sitting between them. The sequence was collected from a woman between 35 and 50 years old with acute COVID-19. The chain employs TRBV14 and TRBJ1-6, with D perhaps matching TRBD1 (6 bases). The sample taken for sequencing was PBMCs or T cells enriched from blood (not recorded which). In DNA, the CDR3 is TGTGCCAGCAGCCAACAAGCAGGGGACTATAATTCACCCCTCCACTTT. This gives the protein CASSQQAGDYNSPLHF.